This T cell receptor (beta chain) was sequenced during a study of shared clonotypes between healthy human individuals. Study background: Per donor, CD8 memory used one plate, CD8 naive used two, CD4 memory used three and CD4 naive used three.

The CDR3 runs to 15 residues. Germline loops: CDR1 MNHEY, CDR2 SMNVEV (reference sequence). J gave up 2 bases and V 3 bases, and 4 bases lay outside the gene matches. Free of recent acute infections or vaccinations, the donors were healthy HIV-negative adults. Data came from immunoSEQ multiplex PCR; TCRdb stores just in-frame clones and leaves some out. Among roughly 410,000 clones listed, roughly 96% were seen once. The V call is TRBV27, the J call TRBJ1-5; TRBD1 aligns across 7 bases. The TCR sequence derives from a man younger than 45 in good health. The material sequenced was memory CD8+ T cells sorted from blood. Subset noted: CD45RO+ cells pooled with CCR7-negative TemRA cells. The CDR3 loop reads CASSLGQGGNQPQHF. CDR3 bases: TGTGCCAGCAGTTTGGGGCAGGGGGGCAATCAGCCCCAGCATTTT.